This TCR beta chain was sequenced in a study of memory CD4+ T cells and cytomegalovirus serostatus (dated by TCRdb to the late 2010s). Study-wide context: The cohort comprised roughly 35 healthy Belgian adults, 9 CMV seropositive and roughly 25 CMV seronegative. To replicate a published TCR-based CMV serostatus classifier, the researchers sequenced the CD4+ memory TCRbeta repertoires of a Belgian cohort whose cytomegalovirus serostatus was known.

A FACSAria II was used to sort memory CD4+ T cells, defined as single viable CD3+CD4+CD8-CD45RO+ cells. CMV serostatus was determined with a Roche Elecsys assay detecting serum IgG against CMV pp150, pp28, p38 and p52. After thawing, total CD4+ T cells were enriched by positive selection with CD4 magnetic microbeads. Samples originated from another study that specifically interrogated the CD4+ T cell memory repertoire. Peripheral blood mononuclear cells were isolated and cryopreserved according to standard operating procedures, and serum was kept at -80 degrees C. CD3-PerCP (BW264/56), CD4-APC (RPA-T4), CD45RO-PE (UCHT1) and CD8-Pacific Orange (3B5) antibodies were used for staining, and non-viable cells were excluded with Sytox blue. The Quick-DNA Microprep Kit was used to extract genomic DNA from the sorted cells. TCRbeta DNA was amplified with the immunoSEQ hsTCRbeta kit following the manufacturer's protocol. TCRbeta libraries were sequenced on an Illumina MiSeq instrument. As for the authors' bioinformatics: After out-of-frame sequences were removed, 2,204,828 distinct TCRbeta sequences remained, averaging about 67,000 per individual. Each individual was scored using the number of 160 or so previously reported CMV-associated TCRbeta sequences that the individual carried and the total number of productive distinct TCRbeta sequences. A beta-binomial model was reimplemented in Python, and scikit-learn random forests with default parameters were trained on data from the US cohort. Classifier performance on the Belgian cohort was reported as the median AUC with percentile confidence intervals calculated over 10,000 bootstrap iterations. As stored in TCRdb, this immuneACCESS dataset retains in-frame rearrangements with V and J assigned. A fraction of the clones does not appear; measured against another copy, unresolved V genes explain less than half of the discrepancy, and the remainder lacks a known reason. That table furnishes V, J and clone size, whereas the DNA furnished D and trimming. This sample gives tens of thousands of clones in total; 70% to 80% of them show up just once. The ten largest clonotypes hold about 1.1% of the sample.

This clone was detected only a few times. The antigen it recognizes is unknown. Qualities for individual bases were not recorded, and no much larger clone is one base off. The full study reports these points: Among the 160 or so previously reported CMV-associated TCRbeta sequences, 67 showed up in the CD4+ memory repertoires, with each one found in between one and five individuals. On the Belgian cohort, the classifier based on the original framework reached a median bootstrapped AUC of roughly 0.96, with a 95% CI of 0.76-1.00. Unlike the original study, which covered naive and memory CD4+ and CD8+ populations, the Belgian study sequenced only CD4+CD45RO+ memory cells. The results were read as suggesting that the CMV-associated TCR signature is, for the most part, present in the CD4+ memory repertoire. For CMV serostatus prediction, a median bootstrapped AUC of 0.95 was reached with the original framework, and a median bootstrapped AUC of around 0.9 was reached with a US-trained random forest.

For CDR1 and CDR2, the germline V gene (reference sequence) lists GTSNPN and SVGIG. The CDR3 numbers 15 residues from cysteine through phenylalanine. The entry retains the CDR3 DNA only, 45 bases that are in frame from base 1. The junction shows trimming of 0 bases on V and 6 bases on J, and the gene matches do not reach 8 bases of it. Input material: memory CD4+ T cells from blood. The receptor was isolated from an adult in good health and CMV-seronegative. The chain is assembled from TRBV30 and TRBJ1-5; TRBD1 fits 7 bases in the junction. CDR3 loop: CAWSVGGGDGQPQHF. Read as DNA, the sequence is TGTGCCTGGAGTGTAGGAGGGGGCGATGGTCAGCCCCAGCATTTT. This CDR3, with the reference TRBV30 and TRBJ1-5 proteins standing in past its ends, gives the full variable domain SQTIHQWPATLVQPVGSPLSLECTVEGTSNPNLYWYRQAAGRGLQLLFYSVGIGQISSEVPQNLSASRPQDRQFILSSKKLLLSDSGFYLCAWSVGGGDGQPQHFGDGTRLSIL.